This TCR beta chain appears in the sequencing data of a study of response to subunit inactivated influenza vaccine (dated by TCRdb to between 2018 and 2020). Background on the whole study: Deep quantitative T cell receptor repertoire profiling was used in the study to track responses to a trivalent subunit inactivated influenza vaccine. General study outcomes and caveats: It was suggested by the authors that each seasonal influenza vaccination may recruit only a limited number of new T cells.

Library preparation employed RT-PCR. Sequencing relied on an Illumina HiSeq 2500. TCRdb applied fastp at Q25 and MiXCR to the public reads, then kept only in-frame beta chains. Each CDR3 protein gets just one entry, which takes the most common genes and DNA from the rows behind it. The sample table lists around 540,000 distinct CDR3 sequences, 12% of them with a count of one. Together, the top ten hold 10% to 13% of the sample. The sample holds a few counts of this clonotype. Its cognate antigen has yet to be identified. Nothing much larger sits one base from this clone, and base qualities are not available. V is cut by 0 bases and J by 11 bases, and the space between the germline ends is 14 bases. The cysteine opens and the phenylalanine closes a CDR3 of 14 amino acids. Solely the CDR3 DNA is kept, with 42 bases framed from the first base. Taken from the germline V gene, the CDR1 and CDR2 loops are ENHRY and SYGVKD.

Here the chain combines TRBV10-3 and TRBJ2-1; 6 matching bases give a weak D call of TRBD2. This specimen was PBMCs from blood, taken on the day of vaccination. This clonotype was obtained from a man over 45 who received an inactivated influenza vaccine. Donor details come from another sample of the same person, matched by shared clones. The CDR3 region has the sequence CAISESISGVQQFF. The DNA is TGTGCCATCAGTGAGTCGATTTCGGGAGTCCAGCAGTTCTTC.